This TCR beta chain originates from a study of cytomegalovirus exposure and HLA in healthy donors. Study-level results: Specificity of three CMV-associated chains for CMV antigens was verified in vitro.

From germline, CDR1 is GTSNPN and CDR2 SVGIG (reference sequence). The CDR3 length is 13 residues. J was trimmed by 10 bases and V by 1 base; bases with no gene match: 5. Comment on this clone: The antigen is undetermined.

The PCR used 60 Vbeta and 13 Jbeta primers. Repertoires were generated with immunoSEQ multiplex PCR, while TCRdb's copy carries only in-frame clones and drops some. The repertoire has 150,000 to 170,000 clones, 70% to 85% of them found once; the top ten carry roughly 2.2%. The genes are TRBV30 and TRBJ1-4, with TRBD1 matching 8 bases. The TCR originated in a man aged 25 to 40 in good health and CMV-seronegative. The sample taken for sequencing was PBMCs. The CDR3 loop reads CAWSGTGRGKLFF. The CDR3 bases are TGTGCCTGGAGTGGGACAGGGAGAGGAAAACTGTTTTTT.